Described below is a single TCR beta chain sequence and its context. The antigen remains undetermined. V was pared by 2 bases and J by 5 bases, with 13 bases of the junction left unmatched. This CDR3 has 17 residues. Germline V gene data show CDR1 as SGHRS and CDR2 as YFSETQ. Before the COVID-19 pandemic, during about 2011-2019, CD4+ T cells were taken from unexposed donors. The sample is drawn from a study of CD4 T cells in relation to SARS-CoV-2 and coronaviruses. Study outcomes and limitations: Memory recall responses, not primary responses primed in culture, are what the assay detects. Pre-pandemic and post-infection samples never came from the same donor. Monoreactive clones expanded significantly more to SARS-CoV-2 than crossreactive clones did.

Naive and memory CD4+ T cell DNA was deep-sequenced without culture. Only in-frame clones appear in the TCRdb table, and some are missing; sequencing was by immunoSEQ multiplex PCR. This sample has 60,000 to 75,000 clones; about 92% occur once, and the top ten carry approximately 0.21%. What was sequenced was naive CD4+ T cells from PBMCs. The subset here: naive CD4+ T cells isolated by negative enrichment. The chain combines TRBV5-1 with TRBJ2-7; 10 positions match TRBD1. This receptor was obtained from a human donor in good health. The CDR3 loop is CASSFEPRDRGSNEQYF. For the CDR3, the DNA is TGCGCCAGCAGCTTTGAACCCCGGGACAGGGGTTCCAACGAGCAGTACTTC.